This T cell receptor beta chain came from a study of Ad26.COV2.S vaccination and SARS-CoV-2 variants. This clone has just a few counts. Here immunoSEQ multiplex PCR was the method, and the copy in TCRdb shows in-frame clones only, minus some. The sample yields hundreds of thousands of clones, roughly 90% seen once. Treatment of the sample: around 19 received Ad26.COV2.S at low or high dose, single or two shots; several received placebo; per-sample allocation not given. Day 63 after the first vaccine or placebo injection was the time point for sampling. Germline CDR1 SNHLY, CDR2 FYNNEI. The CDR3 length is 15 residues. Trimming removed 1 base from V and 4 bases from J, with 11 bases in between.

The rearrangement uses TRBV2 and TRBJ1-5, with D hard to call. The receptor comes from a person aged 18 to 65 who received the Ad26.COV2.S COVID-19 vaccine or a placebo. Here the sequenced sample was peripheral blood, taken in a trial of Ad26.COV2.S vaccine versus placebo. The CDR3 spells CASSEEAGINQPQHF. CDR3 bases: TGTGCCAGCAGTGAAGAGGCAGGAATAAATCAGCCCCAGCATTTT.